The TCR beta chain under discussion was sequenced for a study of blood T cell repertoires in COVID-19. Background on the study: Sources were T cells, B-cell-depleted T cells, or PBMCs; the material itself was cDNA or gDNA.

This CDR3 spans 15 amino acids. Trimming removed 0 bases at V and 5 bases at J, with 13 bases between. CDR1 and CDR2 from the germline V gene are LGHNA and YNFKEQ. Profiling relied on immunoSEQ multiplex PCR, and the TCRdb table lists in-frame clones only, not all of them. The top ten hold about 3% of the sample, which has about 270,000 clones, 88% seen once. Participants had their cohort set by participant-reported clinical history. The V gene is TRBV4-2, the J gene TRBJ1-2; D gene unclear. This receptor was identified in a woman aged 50 to 60 who had recovered from COVID-19. The specimen sequenced was PBMCs or T cells enriched from blood (not recorded which). The CDR3 spells CASSQDLVEEYGYTF. The CDR3, as DNA: TGTGCCAGCAGCCAAGATCTAGTGGAGGAGTATGGCTACACCTTC.